This entry features one T cell receptor beta chain sequence. Its antigen is still unknown. This entry comes from a study of radiation and T cells in renal cell carcinoma. Notes on the study in general: Top tumor clonotypes rose in blood 2 weeks post-radiation, then contracted.

The assay was immunoSEQ multiplex PCR, and TCRdb's table has in-frame clones only and misses some. The table shows around 140,000 clones, with 80% to 90% occurring only once. Time point here: blood 4 weeks post-SBRT, at nephrectomy. Treatment of the sample: 15 Gy SBRT to primary tumor, nephrectomy 4 weeks later. Nephrectomy followed 15 Gy stereotactic body radiation by 4 weeks. After SBRT, blood was collected at 2 and 4 weeks, plus baseline. The tumor was a clear cell renal cell carcinoma. Germline V gives CDR1 LGHNA, CDR2 YSLEER. The CDR3 is made up of 15 amino acids. J lost 9 bases, V lost 0 bases, and 7 bases had no gene match.

J is TRBJ1-2 and V is TRBV4-3; 10 bases map to TRBD1. The sequence was collected from a woman aged 45-65 years with renal cell carcinoma. Here the sequenced sample was blood, taken from a patient whose treatment included radiotherapy and nephrectomy. CDR3 region: CASSQDRQGAVRYTF. The CDR3 bases are TGCGCCAGCAGCCAAGATAGACAGGGGGCCGTACGCTACACCTTC.